These 19 T cell receptor beta chains were sequenced from one sample in a study of cytomegalovirus exposure and HLA in healthy donors. The PCR contained 60 Vbeta and 13 Jbeta primers. Sequencing used immunoSEQ multiplex PCR; TCRdb keeps in-frame clones, though not all of them. The sample has about 180,000 clones, roughly 80% seen once. The sample taken for sequencing was PBMCs. Every receptor here comes from a boy younger than 10 in good health and CMV-seronegative.

The rearrangement joins TRBV29-1 to TRBJ2-3; the D gene is possibly TRBD2 (5 bases). V was shortened by 6 bases and J by 0 bases, with 7 bases between the two germline ends. From germline, CDR1 is SQVTM and CDR2 ANQGSEA. This CDR3 comprises 12 residues. The CDR3 protein is CSVRVSTDTQYF. CDR3 nucleotide sequence: TGCAGCGTGCGGGTTAGCACAGATACGCAGTATTTT.

This clone showed up just a few times. The CDR3 DNA follows: TGCGCCAGCAGCCTACCGGGACAGGGGAAAAAACTGTTTTTT. Its protein product is CASSLPGQGKKLFF. This chain joins TRBV4-1 and TRBJ1-4, with 10 bases lining up with TRBD1. Trimming removed 4 bases from V and 9 bases from J; junction bases left unmatched: 5. This CDR3 region has 14 residues. Germline V gene sequence: CDR1 MGHRA, CDR2 YSYEKL.

The gene calls are TRBV7-9 and TRBJ1-1, with 12 bases aligning to TRBD1. J gave up 3 bases and V 5 bases, and 16 bases lay outside the gene matches. CDR1 and CDR2 from the germline V gene are SEHNR and FQNEAQ (reference sequence). The CDR3 is 19 amino acids. Written as DNA, the CDR3 is TGTGCCAGCAGCCCGGACTGGCCCGGGACAGGGGGCGGGGACACTGAAGCTTTCTTT. It encodes CASSPDWPGTGGGDTEAFF.

Details on this clone: A junction boundary mismatches the germline segment, possibly from a read error. V and J are TRBV28 and TRBJ2-5; D is perhaps TRBD2 (5 bases). The germline gives CDR1 MDHEN, CDR2 SYDVKM. CDR3 length: 17 amino acids. The CDR3 protein is CASSFPGSKKVQGTQYF. CDR3 nucleotides: TGTGCCAGCAGTTTCCCGGGGTCAAAGAAGGTTCAAGGGACCCAGTACTTC.

The chain carries TRBV6-6 and TRBJ2-7; D ambiguous. Germline V gene data show CDR1 as MNHNY and CDR2 as SVGAGI (reference sequence). There are 15 residues in the CDR3. V lost 4 bases and J 2 bases, leaving 15 bases between the germline ends. The CDR3 is CASSSITHFTYEQYF. The CDR3 bases are TGTGCCAGCAGTTCGATTACACATTTTACCTACGAGCAGTACTTC.

The CDR3 coding sequence is TGTGCCAGCAGTTCGCCCCGACTAGCGGTATACGAGCAGTACTTC. It codes for CASSSPRLAVYEQYF. The chain links TRBV27 to TRBJ2-7, with 9 bases aligning to TRBD2. Germline CDR1 MNHEY, CDR2 SMNVEV (reference sequence). The CDR3 runs 15 residues. V lost 4 bases and J lost 4; bases outside the gene matches: 8.

This clone was detected only a few times. This chain connects TRBV6-1 to TRBJ1-3; 7 bases match TRBD1. Germline V lookup: CDR1 MNHNS, CDR2 SASEGT. The CDR3 runs 12 residues. The V gene end was trimmed by 8 bases and the J gene end by 4 bases; junction bases not matched to a gene: 2. CDR3 in amino acids: CASPGQGNTIYF. The CDR3 DNA is TGTGCCAGCCCGGGACAGGGAAACACCATATATTTT.

The chain uses TRBV5-4 and TRBJ1-2; the D gene is possibly TRBD1 (5 bases). Germline V lookup: CDR1 SGHNT, CDR2 YYREEE (reference sequence). V shed 5 bases and J shed 1 base, with 24 bases lying between them. The CDR3 has 18 amino acids. CDR3 sequence (DNA): TGTGCCAGCAGGGTGGGCGGACACGTGGGAAAGGATAACTATGGCTACACCTTC. Translating it yields CASRVGGHVGKDNYGYTF.

This chain links TRBV9 with TRBJ2-2, with 11 bases identical to TRBD1. After removal of 3 bases from V and 2 bases from J, the junction contained 9 bases not matched to a gene. The CDR3 extends over 18 amino acids. CDR1 is SGDLS and CDR2 is YYNGEE in the germline V gene. The CDR3 loop reads CASSATSGTGGNTGELFF. The DNA for the CDR3 is TGTGCCAGCAGCGCCACCTCCGGGACAGGGGGTAACACCGGGGAGCTGTTTTTT. The full variable domain, its missing parts supplied by reference TRBV9 and TRBJ2-2, is DSGVTQTPKHLITATGQRVTLRCSPRSGDLSVYWYQQSLDQGLQFLIQYYNGEERAKGNILERFSAQQFPDLHSELNLSSLELGDSALYFCASSATSGTGGNTGELFFGEGSRLTVL.

V usage is TRBV6-5 and J usage is TRBJ1-4; 9 bases are a match to TRBD1. From germline, CDR1 is MNHEY and CDR2 SVGAGI. With 2 bases clipped from V and 4 bases from J, the junction kept 5 bases outside the gene matches. The CDR3 extends over 16 amino acids. In DNA form, the CDR3 reads TGTGCCAGCAGTTACACCACAGGGGGCGGTAATGAAAAACTGTTTTTT. Translated, it gives CASSYTTGGGNEKLFF.

The chain has TRBV27 and TRBJ2-7; D gene ambiguous. Germline assignment: CDR1 MNHEY and CDR2 SMNVEV (reference sequence). Trimming pared 6 bases from V and 0 bases from J, leaving 18 bases between. The CDR3 is 16 residues long. Here the CDR3 DNA reads TGTGCCAGCAGCCCCTCCCTTGCGGTATCCTCCTACGAGCAGTACTTC. It encodes CASSPSLAVSSYEQYF.

This chain links TRBV5-4 with TRBJ2-7, with a possible D match to TRBD2 (6 bases). V shed 5 bases and J shed 0 bases, with 15 bases lying between them. The CDR3 has 15 residues. Germline V lookup: CDR1 SGHNT, CDR2 YYREEE (reference sequence). The CDR3 DNA follows: TGTGCCAGCAGAGATCGGGACTCTTACTCCTACGAGCAGTACTTC. This translates into CASRDRDSYSYEQYF.

The chain uses TRBV6-1 and TRBJ2-7, with 7 bases that match TRBD1. This CDR3 has 13 residues. Germline CDR1 and CDR2: MNHNS and SASEGT. The V segment lost 10 bases and the J segment 7 bases; nucleotides outside the gene matches: 13. The CDR3 sequence: CATDRDWLEEQYF. In DNA, the CDR3 is TGTGCCACAGACAGGGATTGGTTGGAGGAGCAGTACTTC.

The CDR3 DNA reads TGTGCCAGCAGCCAAGATCCCAGCGGCAGCTGGGAAGATACGCAGTATTTT. Encoded protein: CASSQDPSGSWEDTQYF. This rearrangement joins TRBV4-2 to TRBJ2-3; D perhaps matches TRBD2 (5 bases). Trimming removed 0 bases from V and 5 bases from J, with 18 bases in between. This CDR3 spans 17 amino acids. Per germline, CDR1 LGHNA and CDR2 YNFKEQ.

The chain joins TRBV6-1 to TRBJ1-2; D is ambiguous. Per germline, CDR1 MNHNS and CDR2 SASEGT. This CDR3 comprises 14 residues. Trimming stripped 6 bases from V and 7 bases from J, with 18 bases between. CDR3: CASRDGGIFGGYTF. CDR3 nucleotides: TGTGCCAGCAGGGACGGAGGGATATTCGGTGGCTACACCTTC.

V and J are TRBV6-1 and TRBJ1-5, with 10 bases identical to TRBD1. The CDR3 covers 14 residues. After removal of 4 bases from V and 6 bases from J, the junction contained 3 bases not matched to a gene. CDR1 and CDR2 (germline): MNHNS, SASEGT. CDR3 amino acids: CASSADRGIQPQHF. As DNA, the CDR3 is TGTGCCAGCAGTGCGGACAGGGGGATTCAGCCCCAGCATTTT.

This chain joins TRBV5-5 and TRBJ2-3; 8 bases map to TRBD1. CDR3 size: 15 residues. V lost 0 bases, J lost 2 bases, and 2 bases stayed unmatched. CDR1 and CDR2 (germline): SGHKS, YYEKEE (reference sequence). The CDR3 loop reads CASSLGDRTTDTQYF. CDR3 sequence (DNA): TGTGCCAGCAGCTTGGGGGACAGGACCACAGATACGCAGTATTTT. Combining the CDR3 with reference TRBV5-5 and TRBJ2-3 gives the whole variable domain DAGVTQSPTHLIKTRGQQVTLRCSPISGHKSVSWYQQVLGQGPQFIFQYYEKEERGRGNFPDRFSARQFPNYSSELNVNALLLGDSALYLCASSLGDRTTDTQYFGPGTRLTVL.

This chain joins TRBV7-9 and TRBJ1-2; 12 bases match TRBD1. CDR1 and CDR2 (germline): SEHNR, FQNEAQ (reference sequence). CDR3 length: 17 residues. Trimming took 5 bases from V and 3 from J; bases not matched to a gene: 10. The CDR3 DNA reads as TGTGCCAGCAGCACCTACGGGACAGGGGGCGCGGACTATGGCTACACCTTC. Amino acids: CASSTYGTGGADYGYTF.

The V call is TRBV5-4, the J call TRBJ2-7, with TRBD2 as a possible D gene (6 bases). Looked up from germline, CDR1 is SGHNT and CDR2 is YYREEE (reference sequence). V lost 1 base and J 2 bases, leaving 13 bases between the germline ends. The CDR3 contains 15 residues. The CDR3 loop is CASSLNRGAAYEQYF. CDR3 DNA: TGTGCCAGCAGCTTGAATCGCGGGGCCGCCTACGAGCAGTACTTC.